The 17 T cell receptor beta chains below all came from one sample that was sequenced in a study of OX40 agonist ivuxolimab in advanced cancers. The data were produced by immunoSEQ multiplex PCR, yet TCRdb's version contains in-frame clones alone and is incomplete. The profile covers approximately 79,000 clones, with 80% to 90% appearing a single time and roughly 0.54% taken by the ten largest. The sequenced sample was CD4+ or CD8+ T cells sorted from blood, obtained in a trial of the OX40 agonist ivuxolimab. The receptors come from an adult with an advanced solid tumor such as melanoma, head and neck, liver or kidney cancer.

This clone was counted a few times. V and J are TRBV27 and TRBJ1-5; the D gene is possibly TRBD1 (6 bases). Trimming removed 5 bases from V and 8 bases from J, with 13 bases in between. Germline lookup yields CDR1 MNHEY and CDR2 SMNVEV (reference sequence). The length of the CDR3 is 13 residues. CDR3 region: CASSLTWDKPQHF. The CDR3 DNA follows: TGTGCCAGCAGTCTAACCTGGGACAAGCCCCAGCATTTT.

The chain links TRBV2 to TRBJ2-5; 7 positions agree with TRBD2. The CDR3 contains 15 residues. V gave up 3 bases and J gave up 3 bases; unmatched junction bases: 7. Germline assignment: CDR1 SNHLY and CDR2 FYNNEI. CDR3: CASSDGLADEETQYF. The CDR3 nucleotides read TGTGCCAGCAGTGATGGGCTAGCGGACGAAGAGACCCAGTACTTC.

This rearrangement joins TRBV6-5 to TRBJ2-7; 7 positions agree with TRBD1. The CDR3 is 14 residues long. CDR1 and CDR2 from the germline V gene are MNHEY and SVGAGI. V trimming: 0 bases; J trimming: 4 bases; junction bases outside the gene matches: 3. The CDR3 is CASSYSKGAYEQYF. CDR3 coding DNA: TGTGCCAGCAGTTACTCTAAGGGGGCTTACGAGCAGTACTTC.

The J gene is TRBJ1-4, the V gene TRBV30, with unresolved D. Germline loops: CDR1 GTSNPN, CDR2 SVGIG (reference sequence). The CDR3 runs to 13 residues. The germline V and J ends were trimmed by 0 bases and 4 bases, with 6 bases remaining between them. The CDR3 DNA reads as TGTGCCTGGAGTGTACGTTATAATGAAAAACTGTTTTTT. Amino acid sequence: CAWSVRYNEKLFF.

The rearrangement links TRBV6-1 to TRBJ1-5; D is undetermined. Germline CDR1 MNHNS, CDR2 SASEGT. This CDR3 contains 15 residues. V gave up 6 bases and J gave up 1 base, with 13 bases separating them. The CDR3 DNA sequence: TGTGCCAGCAGAACGACGGGATTAAGCAATCAGCCCCAGCATTTT. Translation: CASRTTGLSNQPQHF.

V usage is TRBV5-1 and J usage is TRBJ2-5, with a weak D call TRBD2 (6 bases). The V and J ends lost 0 bases and 5 bases respectively, with 17 bases between them. Germline CDR1 reads SGHRS; CDR2 reads YFSETQ. This CDR3 region has 16 residues. Here the CDR3 DNA reads TGCGCCAGCAGCTTGGCGGACCCTGGAGGGCTGGAGACCCAGTACTTC. Its translation: CASSLADPGGLETQYF.

The chain combines TRBV7-9 with TRBJ2-6; no clear D gene. The germline CDR1 and CDR2 sequences are SEHNR and FQNEAQ (reference sequence). The CDR3 is 18 amino acids. The V and J ends lost 4 bases and 2 bases respectively, with 18 bases between them. CDR3 loop: CASSSARNRATGANVLTF. The CDR3 coding sequence is TGTGCCAGCAGCTCAGCCAGAAACAGAGCCACTGGGGCCAACGTCCTGACTTTC.

This clone was detected only a few times. The CDR3 spells CASSPSGEGAITGELFF. CDR3 in DNA: TGTGCCAGCAGCCCCTCGGGGGAGGGGGCCATCACCGGGGAGCTGTTTTTT. The chain carries TRBV7-9 and TRBJ2-2, with D perhaps matching TRBD1 or TRBD2 (7 bases each). The CDR3 runs to 17 residues. Germline V gives CDR1 SEHNR, CDR2 FQNEAQ (reference sequence). Trimming cost V 5 bases and J 4 bases, with 20 bases left between them.

The chain uses TRBV19 and TRBJ2-3; weak D call: TRBD1 (6 bases). Per the germline V gene, CDR1 is LNHDA and CDR2 is SQIVND (reference sequence). This CDR3 is 15 amino acids long. Trimming removed 6 bases from V and 9 bases from J, with 22 bases in between. CDR3 protein: CASSRGQFLVGTQYF. The DNA for the CDR3 is TGTGCCAGTAGCCGAGGACAGTTCCTGGTGGGGACGCAGTATTTT.

By sample fraction, this clone is medium-sized (0.01 to 0.1%). The chain recombines TRBV19 with TRBJ1-2; D might be TRBD1 (6 bases). Germline V gene lookup returns CDR1 LNHDA and CDR2 SQIVND (reference sequence). The CDR3 runs 13 residues. Trimming took off 10 bases at V and 7 bases at J, with 19 bases between the two ends. The chain's CDR3 is CATQPLQGGGYTF. Written as DNA, the CDR3 is TGTGCCACTCAACCCCTACAGGGAGGTGGCTACACCTTC.

This clone has a single count. This rearrangement joins TRBV29-1 to TRBJ2-5, with D unresolved. V dropped 5 bases and J dropped 5 bases, with 12 bases sitting between them. Germline loops: CDR1 SQVTM, CDR2 ANQGSEA. The CDR3 extends over 12 amino acids. As DNA, the CDR3 is TGCAGCGTTCGGCCTGCCGGTGAGACCCAGTACTTC. It translates to CSVRPAGETQYF. The full variable domain, completed using reference TRBV29-1 and TRBJ2-5, is SAVISQKPSRDICQRGTSLTIQCQVDSQVTMMFWYRQQPGQSLTLIATANQGSEATYESGFVIDKFPISRPNLTFSTLTVSNMSPEDSSIYLCSVRPAGETQYFGPGTRLLVL.

The rearrangement links TRBV9 to TRBJ2-1; 15 positions match TRBD2. Germline CDR1 reads SGDLS; CDR2 reads YYNGEE. The CDR3 has 16 amino acids. V trimming: 4 bases; J trimming: 8 bases; junction bases outside the gene matches: 7. Written as DNA, the CDR3 is TGTGCCAGCAGCCCCCGGACTAGCGGGGGGGTGGATGAGCAGTTCTTC. It specifies CASSPRTSGGVDEQFF.

The CDR3 DNA is TGTGCCTGGAGTAACCCGTCCGGGCGTGGTGAAAAACTGTTTTTT. Translation: CAWSNPSGRGEKLFF. V and J are TRBV30 and TRBJ1-4; D remains ambiguous. Germline CDR1 is GTSNPN and CDR2 is SVGIG (reference sequence). Between the trimmed V and J ends, which lost 2 bases and 7 bases, there was a span of 17 bases. This CDR3 spans 15 amino acids.

The V gene is TRBV7-2, the J gene TRBJ1-6, with TRBD1 as a possible D gene (5 bases). Germline CDR1 is SGHTA and CDR2 is FQGNSA. The ends were cut back, 5 bases at V and 2 bases at J, with 19 bases in the middle. The CDR3 is 18 amino acids. This CDR3 is CASSPVAGETTYNSPLHF. The CDR3 DNA reads as TGTGCCAGCAGCCCAGTCGCGGGGGAGACAACCTATAATTCACCCCTCCACTTT.

The chain carries TRBV7-8 and TRBJ2-3, with 7 bases matching TRBD2. The trim removed 5 bases at V and 6 bases at J, leaving 14 bases unmatched. This CDR3 comprises 16 residues. The germline V gene encodes CDR1 SGHVS and CDR2 FQNEAQ. CDR3 in DNA: TGTGCCAGCAGCCCCGGCCCGGGCGGGCGGGGGGATACGCAGTATTTT. Its protein product is CASSPGPGGRGDTQYF.

The chain employs TRBV30 and TRBJ2-1; D call uncertain. V lost 4 bases, J lost 6 bases, and 7 bases lay in between. The CDR3 totals 11 residues. Germline V lookup: CDR1 GTSNPN, CDR2 SVGIG (reference sequence). This CDR3 is CAWTLINEQFF. Here the CDR3 DNA reads TGTGCCTGGACCCTGATCAATGAGCAGTTCTTC.

The chain combines TRBV6-1 with TRBJ2-7; D remains unclear. Per germline, CDR1 MNHNS and CDR2 SASEGT. V lost 5 bases, J lost 9 bases, and 14 bases lay in between. This CDR3 contains 12 residues. CDR3 nucleotides: TGTGCCAGCAGTTCCCTATTTGGTCGGCAGTACTTC. It specifies CASSSLFGRQYF.